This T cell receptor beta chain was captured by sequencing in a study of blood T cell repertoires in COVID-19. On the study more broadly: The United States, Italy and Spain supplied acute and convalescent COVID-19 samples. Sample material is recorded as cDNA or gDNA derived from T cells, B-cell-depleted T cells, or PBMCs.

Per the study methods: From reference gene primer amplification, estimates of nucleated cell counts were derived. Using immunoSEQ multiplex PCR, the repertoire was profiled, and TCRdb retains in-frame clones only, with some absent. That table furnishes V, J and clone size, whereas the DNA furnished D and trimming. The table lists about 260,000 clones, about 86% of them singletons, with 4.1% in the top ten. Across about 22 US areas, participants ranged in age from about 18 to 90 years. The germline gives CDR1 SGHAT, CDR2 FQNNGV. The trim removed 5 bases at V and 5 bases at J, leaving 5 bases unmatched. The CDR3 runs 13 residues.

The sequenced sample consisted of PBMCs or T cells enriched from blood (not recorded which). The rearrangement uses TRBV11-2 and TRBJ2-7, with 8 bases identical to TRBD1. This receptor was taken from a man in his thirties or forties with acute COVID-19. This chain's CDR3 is CASSPTGVNEQYV. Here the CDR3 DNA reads TGTGCCAGCAGCCCGACAGGGGTCAACGAGCAGTACGTC.